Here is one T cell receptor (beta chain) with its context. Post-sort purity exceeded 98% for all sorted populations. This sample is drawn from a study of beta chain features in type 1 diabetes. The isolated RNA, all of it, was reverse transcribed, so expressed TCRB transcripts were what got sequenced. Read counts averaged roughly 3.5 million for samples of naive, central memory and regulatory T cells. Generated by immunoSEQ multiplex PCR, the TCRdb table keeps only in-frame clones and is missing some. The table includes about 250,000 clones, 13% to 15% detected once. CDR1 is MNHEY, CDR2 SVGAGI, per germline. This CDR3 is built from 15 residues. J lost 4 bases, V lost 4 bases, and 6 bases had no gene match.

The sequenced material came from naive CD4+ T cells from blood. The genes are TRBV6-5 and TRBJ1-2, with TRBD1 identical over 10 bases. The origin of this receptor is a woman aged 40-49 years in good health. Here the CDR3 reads CASSSSDRGLYGYTF. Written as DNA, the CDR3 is TGTGCCAGCAGTTCATCCGACAGGGGGCTCTATGGCTACACCTTC.